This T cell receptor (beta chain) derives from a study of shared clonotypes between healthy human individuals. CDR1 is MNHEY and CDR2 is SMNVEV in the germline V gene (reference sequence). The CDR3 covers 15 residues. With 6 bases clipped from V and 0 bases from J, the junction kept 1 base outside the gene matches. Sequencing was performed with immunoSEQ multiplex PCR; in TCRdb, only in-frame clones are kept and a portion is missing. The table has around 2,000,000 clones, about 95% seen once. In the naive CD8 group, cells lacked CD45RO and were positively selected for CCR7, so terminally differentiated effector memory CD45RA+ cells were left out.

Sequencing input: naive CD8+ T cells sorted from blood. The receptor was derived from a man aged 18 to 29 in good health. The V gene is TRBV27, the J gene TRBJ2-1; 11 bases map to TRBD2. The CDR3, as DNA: TGTGCCAGCAGGCTAGCGGGGGGCTCCTACAATGAGCAGTTCTTC. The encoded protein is CASRLAGGSYNEQFF.